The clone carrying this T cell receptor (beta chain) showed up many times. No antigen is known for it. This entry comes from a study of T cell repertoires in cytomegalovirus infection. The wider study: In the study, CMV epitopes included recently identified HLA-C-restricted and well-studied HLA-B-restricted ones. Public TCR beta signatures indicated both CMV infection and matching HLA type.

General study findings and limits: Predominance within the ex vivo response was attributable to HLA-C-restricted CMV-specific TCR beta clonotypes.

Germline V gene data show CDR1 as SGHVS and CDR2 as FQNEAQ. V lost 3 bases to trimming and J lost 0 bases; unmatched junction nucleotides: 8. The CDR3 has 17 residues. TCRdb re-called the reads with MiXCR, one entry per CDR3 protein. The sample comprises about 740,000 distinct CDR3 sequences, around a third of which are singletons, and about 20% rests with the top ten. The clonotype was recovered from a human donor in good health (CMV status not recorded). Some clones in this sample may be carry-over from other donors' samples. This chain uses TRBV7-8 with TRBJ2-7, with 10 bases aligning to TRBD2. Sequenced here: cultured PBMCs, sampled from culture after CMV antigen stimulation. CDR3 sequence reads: CASSLGVRLAGSYEQYF. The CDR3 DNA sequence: TGTGCCAGCAGCTTGGGCGTAAGACTAGCGGGCTCCTACGAGCAGTACTTC.